This TCR beta chain stems from a study of monozygotic twins with inflammatory bowel disease (dated by TCRdb to between 2018 and 2020). With respect to the entire study: A total of approximately 30 monozygotic twin pairs were included in the full study, comprising nine German pairs (four IBD-concordant, five IBD-discordant) and 19 IBD-discordant Danish pairs. The search for disease-associated traits relied mainly on comparing, within discordant pairs, IBD patients with their genetically identical healthy co-twins. Each individual had, on average, about 151 000 unique TCRalpha sequences and 181 000 unique TCRbeta sequences available for analysis.

Taken from the germline V gene, the CDR1 and CDR2 loops are LGHNA and YSLEER. The CDR3 runs 14 amino acids, cysteine and phenylalanine included. No nucleotide data were recorded. In regard to this clonotype: Its antigen is still unknown.

The paper as a whole reports these results and caveats: The results gave no support for a single strong signal or clonotype linked to IBD. Compared with healthy twins, IBD patients had fewer clonotypes in common with other individuals, a difference most pronounced in patients showing signs of disease activity. Measured by the inverse Simpson index, TCRbeta repertoire diversity was lower in IBD patients than in their healthy co-twins. Distinction between different T cell subtypes could not be achieved in the analysis. Repertoire similarity did not differ between concordant and discordant twins, possibly due to limited statistical power. Because patients received different immunosuppressive treatments, the repertoires may have picked up extra background noise and variability between individuals.

From each donor, a roughly 2.7 ml peripheral blood sample was collected into PAXgene tubes and kept at -80 degrees C. Without T cell sorting, total RNA was isolated from whole blood using the PAXgene blood miRNA kit on an automated QIAcube. Peripheral blood from monozygotic twin pairs who were concordant or discordant for inflammatory bowel disease underwent deep TCRalpha and TCRbeta repertoire profiling using unique molecular barcoding. Smoking habits were recorded for all twin pairs, and individuals were classified as current, former or never smokers. The method was 5' RACE. Preparation of each TCR library used around 3,500 ng of total RNA. cDNA was synthesized with SMARTScribe reverse transcriptase in eight separate reactions per sample. During cDNA synthesis, template switching was used to introduce unique molecular identifiers that contained a 6-nucleotide sample barcode. TCRalpha and TCRbeta cDNA was amplified in two nested PCRs of approximately 17 and 9 cycles, and bead purification was carried out after each PCR. Before amplification, the cDNA was treated with uracil DNA-glycosylase and purified using the QIAquick PCR purification kit. The second PCR added Illumina TruSeq-compatible adapters along with sample-specific barcodes. Library quality and concentration were assessed using TapeStation and Qubit, and about 4.7 ng of each library was pooled. The pooled libraries were sequenced with 2 x 100 bp reads and custom sequencing primers on an Illumina HiSeq2500 single-index Rapid Run. The paper's processing steps were these. MiGEC version 1.2.6 was used for UMI-based consensus assembly to correct PCR and sequencing errors. V(D)J alignment, clonotype assembly and CDR3 extraction were performed with MiXCR version 2.1.1. Gene usage, clonotype sharing and MAIT/NKT TCR abundance were normalised by analysing the top 1000, 10 000 and 20 000 clonotypes per sample. Diversity was computed as the inverse Simpson index with the vegan R package after downsampling to 27 000 UMIs. Paired Mann-Whitney U tests were applied to discordant twin pairs, and Benjamini-Hochberg correction was used for multiple testing. Based on TCRdb reprocessing of the reads, there is one entry per CDR3 protein sequence, and DNA is missing. The V and J calls shown here were made by TCRdb, not taken from the authors' results. The table for this sample lists a few hundred thousand distinct CDR3 sequences. The ten largest clonotypes hold approximately 2.8% of the sample.

The sequenced sample consisted of blood. This clonotype originated in a human donor with ulcerative colitis or Crohn's disease, or a healthy co-twin of an affected twin (not recorded which). The chain employs TRBV4-3 and TRBJ1-4. The CDR3 reads CASSQGGVGEKLFF.